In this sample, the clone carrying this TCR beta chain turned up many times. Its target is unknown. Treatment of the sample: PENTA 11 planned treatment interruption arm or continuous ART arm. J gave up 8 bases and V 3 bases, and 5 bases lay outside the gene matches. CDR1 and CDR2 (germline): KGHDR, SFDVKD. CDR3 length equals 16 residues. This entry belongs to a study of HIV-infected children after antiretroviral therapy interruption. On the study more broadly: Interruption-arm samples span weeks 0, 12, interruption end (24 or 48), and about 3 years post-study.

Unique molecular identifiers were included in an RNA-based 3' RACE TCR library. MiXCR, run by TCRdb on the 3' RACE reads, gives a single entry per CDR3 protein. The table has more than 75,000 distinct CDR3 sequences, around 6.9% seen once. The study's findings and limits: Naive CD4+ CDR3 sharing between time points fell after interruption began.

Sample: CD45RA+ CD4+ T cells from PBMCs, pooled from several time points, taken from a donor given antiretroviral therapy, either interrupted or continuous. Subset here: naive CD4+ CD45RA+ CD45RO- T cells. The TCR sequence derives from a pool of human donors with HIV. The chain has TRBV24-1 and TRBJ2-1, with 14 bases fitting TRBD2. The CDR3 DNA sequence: TGTGCCACCAGTGATCAGACTAGCGGGAGGGCCGATGAGCAGTTCTTC. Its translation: CATSDQTSGRADEQFF.